The clone carrying this T cell receptor (beta chain) was detected many times. Its antigen is undetermined. This sample is part of a study of CD8 T cells in ankylosing spondylitis. Study-wide results and limits: A motif of fewer than ten highly homologous TCR beta variants was seen as apparently characteristic of ankylosing spondylitis blood.

TCRdb recomputed calls from the 5' RACE reads with MiXCR, one row per CDR3 protein. This sample carries over 200,000 distinct CDR3 sequences, more than 9% of them seen once, and the ten largest clones take about 20%. From germline, CDR1 is DFQATT and CDR2 SNEGSKA (reference sequence). The J segment lost 3 bases and the V segment lost 5 bases, leaving 13 bases of the junction unmatched. There are 16 residues in the CDR3. The rearrangement joins TRBV20-1 to TRBJ1-3; 7 bases match TRBD1. What was sequenced was blood, either unsorted or a sorted T cell fraction (not recorded which). The source of this sequence is a male donor with ankylosing spondylitis or in good health (not recorded which). CDR3 in DNA: TGCAGTGCTGGCCGCCCGAACAGGGGAAATGGAAACACCATATATTTT. It translates to CSAGRPNRGNGNTIYF.